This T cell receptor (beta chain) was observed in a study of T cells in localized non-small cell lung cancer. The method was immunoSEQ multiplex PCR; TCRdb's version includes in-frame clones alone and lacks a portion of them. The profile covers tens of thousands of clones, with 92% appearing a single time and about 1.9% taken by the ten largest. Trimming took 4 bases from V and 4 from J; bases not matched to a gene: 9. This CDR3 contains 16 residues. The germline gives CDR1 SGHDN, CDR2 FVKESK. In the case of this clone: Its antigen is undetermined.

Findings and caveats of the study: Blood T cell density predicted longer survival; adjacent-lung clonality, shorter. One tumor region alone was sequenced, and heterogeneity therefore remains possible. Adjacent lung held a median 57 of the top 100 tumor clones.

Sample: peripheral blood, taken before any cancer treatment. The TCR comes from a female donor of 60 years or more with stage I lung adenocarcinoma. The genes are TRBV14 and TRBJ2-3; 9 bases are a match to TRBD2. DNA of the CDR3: TGTGCCAGCAGCCCCGTAGCGGGGGTCCTATCAGATACGCAGTATTTT. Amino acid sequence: CASSPVAGVLSDTQYF.